What follows are 9 T cell receptor beta chains derived from one specimen sequenced in a study of vaccination effects on CD4 cells after COVID-19. The method was immunoSEQ multiplex PCR; TCRdb's version includes in-frame clones alone and lacks a portion of them. The sample lists roughly 63,000 clones, just under 80% occurring once. These receptors have no known antigen. Antigen-specific CD4+ T cells expanded by the ViraFEST assay with viral peptide pools were then sequenced. Investigators separated out CD4+ T cells once 10 days of culture had passed. It was two doses of either the BNT162b2 or mRNA-1273 vaccine that participants received. The sequencing here drew on CD4+ T cells from PBMCs cultured with HCoV-OC43 spike peptides, taken after COVID-19 vaccination. Subset reported: HCoV-OC43 spike overlapping peptide pool stimulation. The receptors stem from a human donor who received a COVID-19 vaccine.

The chain combines TRBV5-1 with TRBJ1-2; D gene uncertain. The CDR3 extends over 12 amino acids. Germline CDR1 reads SGHRS; CDR2 reads YFSETQ. The V end was cut by 2 bases, the J end by 6 bases, with 8 bases between. The CDR3 loop reads CASSFSLDGYTF. CDR3 bases: TGCGCCAGCAGCTTTTCCCTGGATGGCTACACCTTC.

The chain joins TRBV24-1 to TRBJ2-3; TRBD2 agrees at 9 bases. Losses at the gene ends were 4 bases for V and 6 bases for J; bases not matched to a gene: 7. The germline V gene encodes CDR1 KGHDR and CDR2 SFDVKD. CDR3 length: 15 residues. CDR3 in DNA: TGTGCCACCAGTGAGTCAGGGCTAGCGGGGGATACGCAGTATTTT. Its translation is CATSESGLAGDTQYF.

This clone was seen more than once but under ten times. The CDR3 DNA is TGCGCCAGCAGCCAAGACCTGTTTGCGAGCTCTGGAAACACCATATATTTT. It specifies CASSQDLFASSGNTIYF. The rearrangement links TRBV4-3 to TRBJ1-3; D is undetermined. V gave up 0 bases and J gave up 0 bases, with 12 bases separating them. Germline V gene lookup returns CDR1 LGHNA and CDR2 YSLEER. The CDR3 is made up of 17 amino acids.

The V call is TRBV30, the J call TRBJ1-6, with D uncertain. The length of the CDR3 is 16 residues. The V end lost 3 bases, the J end lost 6 bases, and 18 bases lay between the germline ends. Germline lookup yields CDR1 GTSNPN and CDR2 SVGIG (reference sequence). The CDR3 DNA follows: TGTGCCTGGAGCGCCCAGTCCGGGTTGTCTAATTCACCCCTCCACTTT. Residues: CAWSAQSGLSNSPLHF.

This clone was counted a few times. This chain links TRBV6-5 with TRBJ1-2, with a weak D call TRBD1 (5 bases). This CDR3 comprises 15 residues. Germline loops: CDR1 MNHEY, CDR2 SVGAGI. The ends were cut back, 6 bases at V and 0 bases at J, with 14 bases in the middle. This CDR3 is CASRAPGTANYGYTF. CDR3 sequence (DNA): TGTGCCAGCAGAGCCCCCGGGACGGCTAACTATGGCTACACCTTC.

This clone showed up just a few times. V usage is TRBV10-3 and J usage is TRBJ2-1; 16 bases align to TRBD2. The CDR3 contains 17 residues. V lost 7 bases and J lost 9; bases outside the gene matches: 12. In germline, CDR1 is ENHRY, CDR2 SYGVKD. The CDR3 sequence is CAITAGLAGGRSGEQFF. CDR3 DNA sequence: TGTGCCATCACCGCGGGACTAGCGGGGGGGCGTAGTGGTGAGCAGTTCTTC.

J is TRBJ2-2 and V is TRBV5-1; D is uncertain. Trimming took off 1 base at V and 2 bases at J, with 9 bases between the two ends. The CDR3 is 15 residues long. Germline lookup yields CDR1 SGHRS and CDR2 YFSETQ. The CDR3 bases are TGCGCCAGCAGCTTGAGTGCCGGTAACACCGGGGAGCTGTTTTTT. Its translation: CASSLSAGNTGELFF.

This clone came up a few times. V is TRBV5-1 and J is TRBJ1-2; D is uncertain. The CDR3 extends over 15 amino acids. Germline-derived CDR1 and CDR2 are SGHRS and YFSETQ. Between the trimmed V and J ends, which lost 0 bases and 4 bases, there was a span of 13 bases. The CDR3: CASSLVTTTGYGYTF. The CDR3 bases are TGCGCCAGCAGCTTGGTGACCACCACCGGCTATGGCTACACCTTC.

This clone was detected a few times. The CDR3 DNA reads TGTGCCAGCAGCTTAGAGGACAGGGAAAATTCACCCCTCCACTTT. This encodes CASSLEDRENSPLHF. This rearrangement joins TRBV5-6 to TRBJ1-6; 8 positions agree with TRBD1. CDR3 length: 15 amino acids. The trim removed 2 bases at V and 7 bases at J, leaving 5 bases unmatched. Germline CDR1 SGHDT, CDR2 YYEEEE. Variable domain in full (rest from reference TRBV5-6 and TRBJ1-6): DAGVTQSPTHLIKTRGQQVTLRCSPKSGHDTVSWYQQALGQGPQFIFQYYEEEERQRGNFPDRFSGHQFPNYSSELNVNALLLGDSALYLCASSLEDRENSPLHFGNGTRLTVT.